The 11 T cell receptor beta chains below were found in one sample sequenced in a study of TIL therapy for anti-PD-1-resistant metastatic lung cancer. The time point: pre-treatment sample, taken before nivolumab and TIL therapy. The libraries were made with immunoSEQ v3. The protocol was immunoSEQ multiplex PCR, while the TCRdb copy is restricted to in-frame clones and leaves out a portion. This sample carries some 52,000 clones, around 80% of them seen once, and the ten largest clones take around 4.8%. The sequenced sample was blood, obtained at baseline. The receptors were gathered from a woman between 30 and 79 years old with non-small cell lung cancer.

The chain carries TRBV27 and TRBJ2-2; no definite D call. This CDR3 contains 11 residues. V was cut by 5 bases and J by 7 bases, with 5 bases left in between. The germline V gene encodes CDR1 MNHEY and CDR2 SMNVEV (reference sequence). The CDR3 loop reads CASSTLGELFF. The CDR3 region has the DNA TGTGCCAGCAGTACTCTCGGGGAGCTGTTTTTT.

V and J are TRBV9 and TRBJ2-1; 7 positions match TRBD2. The V segment lost 0 bases and the J segment 6 bases; nucleotides outside the gene matches: 3. The CDR3 has 14 residues. CDR1 is SGDLS, CDR2 YYNGEE, per germline. This CDR3 reads CASSVERDPNEQFF. The CDR3 bases are TGTGCCAGCAGCGTAGAGCGGGACCCCAATGAGCAGTTCTTC.

CDR3 protein: CATKATGPGSGANVLTF. The CDR3 nucleotides read TGTGCCACCAAGGCGACAGGGCCAGGGTCGGGGGCCAACGTCCTGACTTTC. This chain connects TRBV27 to TRBJ2-6, with 7 bases lining up with TRBD1. Germline lookup yields CDR1 MNHEY and CDR2 SMNVEV (reference sequence). The CDR3 sequence is 17 residues long. Trimming at V came to 10 bases and at J to 4 bases, leaving 16 bases not matched to a gene.

In this sample, this clone turned up a few times. The CDR3 DNA reads TGTGCCAGCAGTCTCATCCAGGGGAACACTGAAGCTTTCTTT. Translating gives CASSLIQGNTEAFF. J is TRBJ1-1 and V is TRBV6-5; possibly TRBD1 for D (5 bases). Germline V gene lookup returns CDR1 MNHEY and CDR2 SVGAGI. V lost 5 bases and J lost 1, with 11 bases in between. This CDR3 region has 14 residues.

The chain is built from TRBV9 and TRBJ2-5; D may be TRBD1 (5 bases). The germline CDR1 and CDR2 sequences are SGDLS and YYNGEE. CDR3 length: 16 residues. V was cut by 0 bases and J by 1 base, with 13 bases left in between. CDR3 protein: CASSVGAGQFQETQYF. CDR3 coding DNA: TGTGCCAGCAGCGTAGGGGCAGGGCAGTTCCAAGAGACCCAGTACTTC.

This clone was seen only a few times. The V gene is TRBV7-9, the J gene TRBJ1-1; D is unresolved. V lost 6 bases and J 6 bases, leaving 14 bases between the germline ends. The CDR3 extends over 13 amino acids. Germline V CDR1 and CDR2: SEHNR, FQNEAQ (reference sequence). The CDR3 nucleotides read TGTGCCAGCAGGGGAATTGGGCCATCTGAAGCTTTCTTT. Translating gives CASRGIGPSEAFF.

This chain connects TRBV7-9 to TRBJ1-2; D call uncertain. V was trimmed by 5 bases and J by 0 bases, leaving 13 bases between them. Germline CDR1 reads SEHNR; CDR2 reads FQNEAQ (reference sequence). The CDR3 sequence is 15 residues long. In DNA, the CDR3 is TGTGCCAGCAGCCCCGTCGTGGCCTCTAACTATGGCTACACCTTC. Translated: CASSPVVASNYGYTF.

The chain couples TRBV29-1 to TRBJ1-5, with D possibly being TRBD1 (6 bases). Germline V CDR1 and CDR2: SQVTM, ANQGSEA. Trimming removed 7 bases from V and 7 bases from J, with 14 bases in between. CDR3 length equals 12 residues. The CDR3 loop is CSATLRGQPQHF. The DNA of the CDR3 is TGCAGCGCAACACTCAGGGGACAGCCCCAGCATTTT.

This chain links TRBV9 with TRBJ1-6; D uncertain. The CDR3 loop spans 16 amino acids. V lost 0 bases, J lost 2 bases, and 9 bases lay in between. CDR1 and CDR2 (germline): SGDLS, YYNGEE. In DNA form, the CDR3 reads TGTGCCAGCAGCGTAGGACATAACCCCTATAATTCACCCCTCCACTTT. Translated, it gives CASSVGHNPYNSPLHF.

This clone was seen just once. The V call is TRBV11-2, the J call TRBJ1-1; D uncertain. V gave up 5 bases and J gave up 2 bases, with 3 bases separating them. Looked up from germline, CDR1 is SGHAT and CDR2 is FQNNGV. CDR3 length: 11 residues. DNA of the CDR3: TGTGCCAGCAGCACAAACACTGAAGCTTTCTTT. As protein: CASSTNTEAFF.

The V and J genes are TRBV6-5 and TRBJ2-7, with TRBD1 matching over 8 bases. The germline CDR1 and CDR2 sequences are MNHEY and SVGAGI. CDR3 length equals 14 residues. J lost 2 bases, V lost 5 bases, and 5 bases had no gene match. CDR3 loop: CASSPGGGPYEQYF. The CDR3, as DNA: TGTGCCAGCAGTCCAGGGGGCGGTCCCTACGAGCAGTACTTC.